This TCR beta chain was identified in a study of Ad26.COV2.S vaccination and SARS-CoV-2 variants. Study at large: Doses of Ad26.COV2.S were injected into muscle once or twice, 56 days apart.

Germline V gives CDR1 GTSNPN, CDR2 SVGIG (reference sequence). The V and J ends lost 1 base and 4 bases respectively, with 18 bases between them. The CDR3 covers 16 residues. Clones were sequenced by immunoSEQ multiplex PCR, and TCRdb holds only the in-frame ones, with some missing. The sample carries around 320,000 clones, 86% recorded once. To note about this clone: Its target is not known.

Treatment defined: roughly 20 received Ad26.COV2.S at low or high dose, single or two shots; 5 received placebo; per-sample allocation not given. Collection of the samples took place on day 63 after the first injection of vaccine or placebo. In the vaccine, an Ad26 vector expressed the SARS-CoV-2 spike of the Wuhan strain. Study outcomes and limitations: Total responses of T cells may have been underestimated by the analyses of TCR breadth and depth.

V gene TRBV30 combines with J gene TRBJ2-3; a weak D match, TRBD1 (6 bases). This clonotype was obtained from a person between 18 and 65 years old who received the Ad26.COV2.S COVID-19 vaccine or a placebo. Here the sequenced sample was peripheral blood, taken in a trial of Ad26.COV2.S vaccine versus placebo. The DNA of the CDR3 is TGTGCCTGGAGTGCCCCCGGGACACTATACCCAGATACGCAGTATTTT. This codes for CAWSAPGTLYPDTQYF.